This T cell receptor beta chain was identified in a study of cytomegalovirus exposure and HLA in healthy donors. Study in general: Unique TCRs from HLA-typed donors, 65 million to 85 million of them, were held in an early data release. The study's findings and limits: The authors confirmed in vitro that three CMV-associated chains were specific for CMV antigens. Immune exposure data for these donors was limited to CMV serostatus.

The PCR had 60 Vbeta and 13 Jbeta primers. Profiling relied on immunoSEQ multiplex PCR, and the TCRdb table lists in-frame clones only, not all of them. Here the sample spans some 150,000 clones, over 60% being singletons. Regarding this clone: Its antigen remains unidentified.

CDR1 SGHAT and CDR2 FQNNGV come from the germline V gene. Trimming at V came to 9 bases and at J to 4 bases, leaving 6 bases not matched to a gene. The CDR3 totals 14 residues. The TCR sequence derives from a male donor in good health and CMV-seronegative. This sequence joins TRBV11-2 and TRBJ2-3; 11 bases agree with TRBD2. Sequenced: PBMCs. The DNA for the CDR3 is TGTGCCAGTTTTAGCGGGAGGGCATCAGATACGCAGTATTTT. Translated: CASFSGRASDTQYF.